This T cell receptor beta chain was sequenced during a study of T-cell memory formation after mild COVID-19. Study-wide results and limits: Most CD4+ clones that shrank were in CM and EM, while CD8+ ones turned up in EMRA.

Comments on this clonotype: Antigen unknown.

5'RACE with constant-segment primers yielded barcoded, UMI-tagged TCR alpha and TCR beta cDNA libraries. Each CDR3 protein gets one entry after TCRdb re-called the 5' RACE reads with MiXCR. In the table there are roughly 550,000 distinct CDR3 sequences, around 21% of which are singletons. The source of this sequence is an adult woman who had mild COVID-19 (a few samples of this study predate the infection). Cell type and time point are not known. The material sequenced was PBMCs or a T cell subset sorted from them (not recorded which).

CDR3 region: CASSPKGYGYTF. CDR3 coding DNA: TGTGCCAGCAGCCCAAAGGGCTATGGCTACACCTTC. The V and J genes are TRBV12-3 or TRBV12-4 and TRBJ1-2, with no clear D. Trimming stripped 6 bases from V and 4 bases from J, with 9 bases between. There are 12 residues in the CDR3.